The entry that follows covers one T cell receptor (beta chain) sequence. The antigen it binds to is not known. No base quality information exists; no much larger clone differs at one position. This specimen comes from a study of cytomegalovirus exposure and HLA in healthy donors (dated by TCRdb to between 2016 and 2019). Background for the entire study: In an earlier analysis of some 550 of the donors, 250 to 300 Gb of sequence data and 117 million unique TCR beta sequences from about 179 million T cells were reported. To predict cytomegalovirus infection status, the study combined high-throughput TCR immunosequencing, statistical association of individual TCRs with disease status, and machine learning. Across around 400 genotyped donors of the cohort, an average of about 240,000 unique TCR beta nucleotide sequences per donor were sequenced, and around 20% of those sequences were non-productive. Besides the first cohort of around 700 subjects, a separate validation cohort made up of 120 different subjects was used. Because of strong linkage in the cohort, a handful of DR-DQ haplotypes were treated as single units for association and clustering. Every repertoire in the discovery cohort had been generated on one and the same sequencing platform. A later analysis re-analyzed previously published TCR beta repertoires from about 600 donors and added high-resolution HLA genotyping to study TCR occurrence patterns. Of the approximately 400 genotyped donors, 65% to 90% fell in the genetic ancestry cluster associated with self-reported Caucasian donors. The later analysis used no new phenotypic data to find candidate immune exposures, relying instead on TCR beta sequences and their occurrence across donors. Typing coverage varied by locus: roughly 620-630 donors for A, B, C, DRB1 and DQB1; approximately 500 for DQA1; 600 to 610 for DPA1; around 490 for DPB1. About 310 gigabases of sequencing data and 80 million or so unique TCR sequences were included in an early release covering roughly 600 HLA-typed donors. The T cell repertoires of about 700 subjects were profiled by immunosequencing and related to cytomegalovirus serostatus. HLA typing included class I and class II loci at four-digit resolution. An earlier analysis of roughly 600 of the donors used high-throughput TCR beta sequencing to judge whether each TCR beta V gene segment behaved as functional or pseudogenic. A later genetic analysis used genome-wide SNP genotypes for about three fifths of the roughly 700 donors, treating that subset as a discovery cohort. The study aimed to test whether cataloging public T cell receptors could reveal signatures of past pathogen exposure. Alongside the repertoire data, information on donor age, sex, ethnicity and CMV serostatus was compiled. General findings and caveats noted by the study authors: Correlated functional status among segregating V segments might be attributable to linkage disequilibrium, but an unknown experimental factor could not be ruled out. Because HLA typing was unavailable for some donors at each locus, only the typed subset was used in association tests. Several of the top co-occurrence clusters appeared to be linked to parvovirus B19, influenza, CMV and Epstein-Barr virus, according to a later analysis. A later genetic analysis associated a missense DCLRE1C variant with V-gene and J-gene trimming of TCR beta chains, and an independent cohort replicated the association. According to the authors, the approach could potentially be generalized to other disease states and immunological phenotypes. Only TCR beta chains were sequenced in this cohort, and the absence of alpha or paired-chain data limited detectable features. An earlier analysis of approximately 530 of the donors showed that most TCR beta V segments appeared in productive rearrangements either about 87% or about 30% of the time, which broadly matched IMGT annotations. Immune exposure information for the cohort was limited to CMV serostatus. A later analysis associated about 16,000 TCR beta sequences with specific HLA alleles at a false discovery rate of 0.05. Sequencing depth was assumed to be roughly uniform across donors in the presence/absence analyses, though that assumption may not hold. Most CMV-associated TCR beta chains appeared to be HLA-restricted in a later analysis, and the HLA associations seemed to be driven largely by CMV exposure. When HLA alleles, especially DR and DQ, strongly co-occurred, attributing TCR associations to individual alleles was difficult. While some public TCRs were present in many individuals, most TCR sequences turned up only very rarely across donors. In a later analysis, HLA-associated TCR beta chains were found to be more clonally expanded and to have lower generation probabilities than equally common non-associated chains. According to a later genetic analysis, donors in an Asian-associated ancestry cluster had fewer N-insertions in productive TCRs than the approximately 630-donor mean. A cluster of highly shared sequence variants was judged likely to be a technical artifact of the sequencing pipeline. The classifier was reported to diagnose cytomegalovirus status with high specificity and sensitivity in both the original and validation cohorts. In the study, around 160 TCR beta chains were listed as associated with cytomegalovirus. A further reported finding was that TCR beta sequences accurately predicted the HLA-A and HLA-B alleles for most subjects in the first cohort. Because counts were too low, fewer than 20 rarely observed V segments, including chromosome 9 orphons, were excluded from the earlier analysis of around 590 of the donors. The 87-base-pair reads could not distinguish some IMGT-functional V segments, including TRBV6-2 and TRBV6-3, so those segments were excluded. Three of the identified cytomegalovirus-associated TCR beta chains were confirmed in vitro to be specific for cytomegalovirus antigens. According to a later analysis, TCR association rates differed among HLA loci, with DRB1 alleles showing the most associated TCRs and HLA-C alleles showing the fewest.

The CDR3 spans 12 residues, from the cysteine through the phenylalanine. The sequence is cut down to CDR3 DNA, 36 bases in frame from base 1. V is shortened by 9 bases, J by 3 bases, and the region joining them spans 11 bases. The germline V gene sets CDR1 to SGHAT and CDR2 to FQNNGV. The method was the immunoSEQ multiplex PCR assay. For the multiplex PCR, a mixture combining 60 forward primers for TCR Vbeta segments and 13 reverse primers for TCR Jbeta segments was used. The CDR3 region of rearranged TCR beta genes was amplified from genomic DNA by a multiplex PCR assay. On the Illumina HiSeq System, the amplified TCR beta libraries were sequenced as 87-base-pair reads. On the study's bioinformatics: A later analysis tallied 75 million to 85 million unique TCR beta chains across the 600 to 700 repertoires, and about 12 million of those chains were shared by two or more donors. To remove PCR and sequencing errors, raw reads were error-corrected and collapsed into unique sequences using a nearest-neighbor algorithm that merged closely related sequences. To assign V, D and J gene segments, CDR3 sequences were aligned to IMGT reference sequences. Each retained sequence needed at least a six-nucleotide match to both a V gene segment and a J gene segment. Rearrangements were classified as productive when the CDR3 lacked stop codons and remained in frame with V and J, and all other rearrangements were classified as non-productive. CDR3 was defined by IMGT convention, running from the second conserved V-encoded cysteine to the conserved J-encoded phenylalanine. Sequences without an unambiguous match to a single V gene segment were excluded from the earlier analysis of approximately 600 of the donors. An earlier analysis of some 610 of the donors called V segments functional above 56.7% productive rearrangements and segregating when the between-donor standard deviation exceeded 5%. A statistical classification framework was built to diagnose cytomegalovirus status from the catalog of TCR beta chain sequences. A later analysis assigned V and J genes by comparing TCR nucleotide sequences with IMGT/GENE-DB human TR gene sequences. In a later analysis, CDR3 sequences and most-parsimonious VDJ recombination scenarios were assigned using the TCRdist pipeline. In a later analysis, each TCR beta chain was defined by its CDR3 amino acid sequence together with its V-gene family, and reads without a unique V-gene family were excluded. As a way to deal with suspected cross-contamination and a sequencing artifact, a later analysis dropped approximately 590 nucleotide sequences that were highly shared and had low generation probability. In a later analysis, a clonal expansion index was calculated for each public chain from normalized within-repertoire ranks of inferred template counts. Generation probabilities in a later analysis came from a VDJ recombination model fitted to out-of-frame rearrangements, and those results were checked against IGoR. In a later analysis, hypergeometric tests were used to score TCR-TCR, TCR-HLA and TCR-CMV co-occurrence, with a repertoire-size bias correction applied to TCR pairs. In a later analysis, false discovery rates were estimated by permuting HLA or CMV assignments 20 times. A later analysis grouped co-occurring TCRs with DBSCAN, adding TCRdist sequence similarity when clustering within HLA-allele-positive subsets. Repertoires with fewer than 30,000 or more than 120,000 public chains, plus five repertoires with anomalous nucleotide sharing, were excluded from co-occurrence clustering. TCRdb's version of the immuneACCESS table is confined to in-frame rearrangements and falls short of the full clone set. An unresolved V gene accounts for under half of the shortfall where checked; the remainder is of unknown origin. V, J and clone size were drawn from that table, and D and trimming were deduced from the DNA. Present in this sample are about 120,000 clones, approximately 76% of which were seen just once. Roughly 16% of the sample is held by the ten biggest clonotypes.

The cohort comprised approximately 700 healthy bone marrow donors. At the time of sampling, every cohort member was nominally healthy, though immune exposures that went unrecorded were likely present. The donor tested CMV seropositive, placing the donor among the 250 to 300 seropositive members of the cohort. A peripheral blood sample was provided by each donor, and peripheral blood mononuclear cells were used for TCR beta sequencing. The Qiagen DNeasy Blood Extraction Kit was used to extract genomic DNA from the blood cell samples. The receptor was isolated from a man aged 45 to 65 in good health and CMV-seropositive. Sequenced material: PBMCs. The chain is assembled from TRBV11-2 and TRBJ1-1, and possibly TRBD1, on 5 matching bases. The nucleotide sequence reads TGTGCCAGTAATTGGGGGGACACTGAAGCTTTCTTT. It codes for CASNWGDTEAFF.